Presented here are 12 T cell receptor beta chains from one specimen sequenced in a study of blood T cell repertoires in COVID-19. Repertoires were generated with immunoSEQ multiplex PCR, while TCRdb's copy carries only in-frame clones and drops some. The profile shows 35,000 or so clones, 80% to 90% of them singletons. The sample comprised peripheral blood. The receptors here all came from a human donor in a cohort sampled during active COVID-19.

The rearrangement uses TRBV7-8 and TRBJ2-3; 9 nucleotides agree with TRBD2. CDR3 length equals 18 residues. Germline V gene sequence: CDR1 SGHVS, CDR2 FQNEAQ. Trimming at V came to 1 base and at J to 0 bases, leaving 8 bases not matched to a gene. CDR3 residues: CASSLEASGGTSTDTQYF. CDR3 bases: TGTGCCAGCAGCTTAGAGGCGAGCGGGGGGACGAGCACAGATACGCAGTATTTT.

The rearrangement joins TRBV11-2 to TRBJ1-1; weak D call: TRBD1 (6 bases). Germline V gives CDR1 SGHAT, CDR2 FQNNGV. V lost 0 bases and J lost 8, with 13 bases in between. This CDR3 is built from 14 residues. This chain's CDR3 is CASSLDQTGPEAFF. The CDR3 DNA is TGTGCCAGCAGCTTAGATCAAACAGGGCCCGAAGCTTTCTTT.

The rearrangement links TRBV12-3 or TRBV12-4 to TRBJ2-7; D might be TRBD1 (6 bases). The CDR3 runs 13 residues. Trimming removed 4 bases at V and 0 bases at J, with 7 bases between. For the CDR3, the DNA is TGTGCCAGCAGTTCGGACAGCTCCTACGAGCAGTACTTC. Translation gives CASSSDSSYEQYF.

The V gene is TRBV5-4, the J gene TRBJ2-7; a weak D match, TRBD2 (6 bases). The CDR3 runs to 14 residues. Germline CDR1 and CDR2: SGHNT and YYREEE (reference sequence). The V gene lost 0 bases and the J gene lost 3 bases, with 10 bases spanning the gap. CDR3 sequence (DNA): TGTGCCAGCAGCTTGGCCGGCGGGGACTACGAGCAGTACTTC. This gives the protein CASSLAGGDYEQYF.

The CDR3 is CASRKDRGLGTEAFF. CDR3 sequence (DNA): TGTGCCAGCAGAAAGGACAGGGGGCTTGGCACTGAAGCTTTCTTT. The chain carries TRBV6-5 and TRBJ1-1; 11 nucleotides line up with TRBD1. Germline V CDR1 and CDR2: MNHEY, SVGAGI. Germline trimming cut 6 bases from V and 4 bases from J; bases unmatched to any gene: 7. CDR3 length equals 15 residues.

V is TRBV7-2 and J is TRBJ2-2; D is perhaps TRBD1 (5 bases). CDR3 length: 15 amino acids. The germline V and J ends were trimmed by 5 bases and 2 bases, with 12 bases remaining between them. The germline CDR1 and CDR2 sequences are SGHTA and FQGNSA. CDR3 loop: CASSGQGSNTGELFF. The CDR3 nucleotides are TGTGCCAGCAGCGGGCAGGGTTCAAACACCGGGGAGCTGTTTTTT.

This rearrangement joins TRBV19 to TRBJ1-4; maybe TRBD1 (6 bases). CDR1 is LNHDA and CDR2 is SQIVND in the germline V gene (reference sequence). The CDR3 has 16 residues. V was pared by 1 base and J by 0 bases, with 9 bases between. The CDR3 nucleotides are TGTGCCAGTAGTATAGTGGGACACCCAACTAATGAAAAACTGTTTTTT. This encodes CASSIVGHPTNEKLFF.

J is TRBJ1-5 and V is TRBV19; D is unresolved. CDR1 and CDR2 from the germline V gene are LNHDA and SQIVND (reference sequence). V was trimmed by 1 base and J by 2 bases, leaving 12 bases between them. The CDR3 covers 16 residues. The CDR3 nucleotides are TGTGCCAGTAGTATAGGCGAGGGTAGGCGCAATCAGCCCCAGCATTTT. This translates into CASSIGEGRRNQPQHF.

The chain uses TRBV29-1 and TRBJ1-1; no reliable D call. The V end was cut by 4 bases, the J end by 3 bases, with 9 bases between. CDR1 is SQVTM and CDR2 is ANQGSEA in the germline V gene. This CDR3 region has 12 residues. The CDR3 sequence is CSVVQPHTEAFF. The CDR3 coding sequence is TGCAGCGTTGTACAGCCTCACACTGAAGCTTTCTTT.

The V call is TRBV2, the J call TRBJ2-3, with TRBD2 matching over 8 bases. V shed 4 bases and J 2 bases; nucleotides not matched to a gene: 5. This CDR3 spans 15 amino acids. Looked up from germline, CDR1 is SNHLY and CDR2 is FYNNEI. CDR3 sequence: CASSVLAGITDTQYF. The DNA of the CDR3 is TGTGCCAGCAGTGTGTTAGCGGGGATCACAGATACGCAGTATTTT.

The chain recombines TRBV6-1 with TRBJ2-7; TRBD1 aligns across 7 bases. V gave up 1 base and J gave up 3 bases; unmatched junction bases: 3. The CDR3 has 14 residues. CDR1 is MNHNS, CDR2 SASEGT, per germline. The CDR3 loop reads CASSEVRGHYEQYF. The CDR3 DNA reads as TGTGCCAGCAGTGAAGTGAGGGGGCACTACGAGCAGTACTTC.

The chain carries TRBV6-2 or TRBV6-3 and TRBJ1-2, with TRBD1 identical over 11 bases. This CDR3 comprises 15 residues. Germline-derived CDR1 and CDR2 are MNHEY and SVGEGT. Trimming took 5 bases from V and 7 from J; bases not matched to a gene: 9. Here the CDR3 DNA reads TGTGCCAGCAGTCCCGCCGGGACAGGGGGAGGTGGCTACACCTTC. This encodes CASSPAGTGGGGYTF.